This TCR beta chain was retrieved from a study of shared clonotypes between healthy human individuals. Across the whole study: The composition of the donors was a couple of women and a few men aged 18 to 49.

Germline CDR1 and CDR2: SGHRS and YFSETQ. The length of the CDR3 is 15 residues. The ends lost 0 bases at V and 6 bases at J; junction bases unmatched: 5. Sorted-subset replicate PCR reactions were performed with approximately 200 ng DNA, corresponding to tens of thousands of T cell genomes. Sequencing used immunoSEQ multiplex PCR; TCRdb keeps in-frame clones, though not all of them. Of approximately 2,300,000 clones in the sample, about nine tenths were seen once. This TCR derives from a man aged 18 to 29 in good health. Some clones in this sample may be carry-over from other donors' samples. The V and J genes are TRBV5-1 and TRBJ2-3; 9 nucleotides align to TRBD2. The sample taken for sequencing was naive CD4+ T cells from PBMCs. Subset reported: CD45RA+ positively selected. CDR3 region: CASSLVGLAPDTQYF. CDR3 in DNA: TGCGCCAGCAGCTTGGTGGGACTAGCCCCCGATACGCAGTATTTT.